This TCR beta chain was captured in a study of OX40 agonist ivuxolimab in advanced cancers. Across the study: Patients assigned to dose escalation were diagnosed with hepatocellular carcinoma, melanoma, renal cell or head and neck cancer. Those enrolled were less than 85% male, with a mean age of approximately 60 years and ages from roughly 20 to 85.

CDR1 is SEHNR and CDR2 is FQNEAQ in the germline V gene (reference sequence). V lost 4 bases to trimming and J lost 6 bases, with 10 bases between them. This CDR3 region has 12 residues. Study outcomes and limitations: Some of the lowest clonal expansion was seen in partial responders at 0.1-3.0 mg/kg.

Generated by immunoSEQ multiplex PCR, the TCRdb table keeps only in-frame clones and is missing some. The sample yields 100,000 to 150,000 clones, 90% to 95% seen once. Of note for this clone: What it recognizes is unknown.

At cycle 4 day 1, cycle 7 day 1, and baseline, blood was sampled. The origin of this receptor is an adult with an advanced solid tumor such as melanoma, head and neck, liver or kidney cancer. The chain couples TRBV7-9 to TRBJ2-7; no definite D call. Sequenced here: CD4+ or CD8+ T cells sorted from blood, sampled in a trial of the OX40 agonist ivuxolimab. The CDR3: CASSSLLLEQYF. The CDR3 region has the DNA TGTGCCAGCAGCTCCCTCCTTCTCGAGCAGTACTTC.